A single sample gave rise to the 27 T cell receptor beta chains below, sequenced in a study of T cells in Graves' hyperthyroidism and ophthalmopathy (dated 2019 in TCRdb). The library was prepared using multiplex PCR. Sequenced using an Illumina HiSeq 2000. Amplification of TCR beta CDR3 regions was carried out from RNA transcripts. For the first round of RT-PCR on the TCR CDR3, the HTBI primer set was used together with the Qiagen OneStep RT-PCR kit. In-frame beta chains were kept once TCRdb had trimmed the public reads at Q25 with fastp and called clones with MiXCR. Rows are unified per CDR3 protein, each entry keeping the most common DNA and genes. In this sample the table shows 540,000 or so distinct CDR3 sequences, around 45% of which occur a single time. Roughly 20% of the sample goes to the ten largest clones. The sequenced material came from peripheral blood or thyroid tissue (not recorded which). All receptors derive from an adult woman with Graves' disease, either hyperthyroidism or ophthalmopathy (not recorded which).

This clonotype was counted many times. The chain links TRBV4-1 to TRBJ1-1, with a tentative D call TRBD1 (6 bases). The length of the CDR3 is 16 residues. The V gene's germline CDR1 is MGHRA and CDR2 YSYEKL. Trimming took off 2 bases at V and 11 bases at J, with 24 bases between the two ends. CDR3 sequence (DNA): TGCGCCAGCAGCCAAAGAGCGGTACAGGGTAGAATGCGTGCTTTCTTT. It codes for CASSQRAVQGRMRAFF.

The chain joins TRBV7-3 to TRBJ1-2; maybe TRBD1 (6 bases). The CDR3 runs 16 residues. Per the germline V gene, CDR1 is SGHTA and CDR2 is FQGTGA. Trimming took 5 bases from V and 5 from J, leaving 21 bases between them. CDR3 nucleotides: TGTGCCAGCAGCCAGCCCAGCGGGGGGCAACGGTATGGCTACACCTTC. It codes for CASSQPSGGQRYGYTF.

The gene calls are TRBV10-2 and TRBJ1-2; perhaps TRBD1 as D (5 bases). Trimming removed 7 bases at V and 2 bases at J, with 8 bases between. The CDR3 is made up of 12 amino acids. CDR1 is WSHSY, CDR2 SAAADI, per germline. This chain's CDR3 is CASIDSNYGYTF. DNA for the CDR3: TGCGCCAGCATAGACAGCAACTATGGCTACACCTTC.

This clonotype was seen only a few times. V and J are TRBV29-1 and TRBJ1-5; D gene ambiguous. V was cut by 5 bases and J by 8 bases, with 13 bases left in between. The CDR3 totals 12 residues. Germline V lookup: CDR1 SQVTM, CDR2 ANQGSEA. This chain's CDR3 is CSVWASSKPQHF. DNA for the CDR3: TGCAGCGTTTGGGCATCGTCGAAGCCCCAGCATTTT. Full variable domain (rest looked up from reference TRBV29-1 and TRBJ1-5): SAVISQKPSRDICQRGTSLTIQCQVDSQVTMMFWYRQQPGQSLTLIATANQGSEATYESGFVIDKFPISRPNLTFSTLTVSNMSPEDSSIYLCSVWASSKPQHFGDGTRLSIL.

This clonotype was detected only a few times. The chain recombines TRBV2 with TRBJ2-3; TRBD1 might be the D (5 bases). Germline CDR1 and CDR2: SNHLY and FYNNEI. Trimming left V 11 bases short and J 4 bases short, with 16 bases between. The CDR3 has 13 amino acids. CDR3 sequence reads: CASQGSGSDTQYF. The CDR3, as DNA: TGTGCCTCGCAGGGATCCGGTTCAGATACGCAGTATTTT.

To note about this clonotype: A single base separates this from a much larger clone, so it may be a read error. The genes are TRBV9 and TRBJ2-3; 8 nucleotides match TRBD1. Germline V lookup: CDR1 SGDLS, CDR2 YYNGEE. The CDR3 totals 15 residues. The CDR3 protein is CDSSRDRRQYNTQYF. The CDR3 region has the DNA TGTGACAGCAGCAGGGACAGGAGGCAATACAATACGCAGTATTTT.

This clonotype was counted many times. V gene TRBV5-1 combines with J gene TRBJ1-1; D is uncertain. V shed 3 bases and J shed 4 bases, with 13 bases lying between them. Germline CDR1 SGHRS, CDR2 YFSETQ. The CDR3 runs 14 residues. CDR3: CASSSTLRRTEAFF. Here the CDR3 DNA reads TGCGCCAGCAGCTCCACCCTTCGGCGCACTGAAGCTTTCTTT. Using reference TRBV5-1 and TRBJ1-1 for the parts outside the CDR3, the full variable domain is KAGVTQTPRYLIKTRGQQVTLSCSPISGHRSVSWYQQTPGQGLQFLFEYFSETQRNKGNFPGRFSGRQFSNSRSEMNVSTLELGDSALYLCASSSTLRRTEAFFGQGTRLTVV.

The chain couples TRBV27 to TRBJ1-2, with TRBD1 matching over 9 bases. Germline V gene sequence: CDR1 MNHEY, CDR2 SMNVEV (reference sequence). V lost 0 bases, J lost 6 bases, and 5 bases stayed unmatched. The CDR3 loop spans 15 amino acids. The CDR3 is CASSLSRDRANGYTF. The CDR3 DNA sequence: TGTGCCAGCAGTTTATCGAGGGACAGGGCCAATGGCTACACCTTC.

V usage is TRBV19 and J usage is TRBJ1-5; a weak D match, TRBD1 (5 bases). Germline-derived CDR1 and CDR2 are LNHDA and SQIVND (reference sequence). This CDR3 region has 15 residues. V gave up 6 bases and J gave up 7 bases, with 19 bases separating them. CDR3 region: CASRPEGAPKQPQHF. The CDR3 region has the DNA TGTGCCAGTAGACCCGAAGGGGCCCCCAAGCAGCCCCAGCATTTT.

The chain joins TRBV11-1 to TRBJ1-2, with D tentatively TRBD1 (5 bases). The V gene lost 11 bases and the J gene lost 7 bases, with 17 bases spanning the gap. CDR1 SGHAT and CDR2 FQDESV come from the germline V gene (reference sequence). The CDR3 runs to 12 residues. CDR3 loop: CAEIPRGGGYTF. CDR3 coding DNA: TGTGCCGAGATTCCTAGGGGCGGTGGCTACACCTTC.

Many counts were recorded for this clonotype. This chain links TRBV15 with TRBJ2-7; TRBD1 matches at 7 bases. Unmatched junction bases numbered 8, after V lost 5 bases and J lost 7 bases. The length of the CDR3 is 13 residues. CDR1 is LNHNV, CDR2 YYDKDF, per germline (reference sequence). The CDR3 coding sequence is TGTGCCACCAGCTCAGGGGGTTTAGGGGAGCAGTACTTC. It yields the protein CATSSGGLGEQYF.

This clonotype has more than one count but fewer than ten. DNA for the CDR3: TGTGCCAGCAGCATGGACAGGAAAGAGACCCAGTACTTC. Translated, it gives CASSMDRKETQYF. This rearrangement joins TRBV7-6 to TRBJ2-5; 7 bases line up with TRBD1. J lost 3 bases, V lost 5 bases, and 3 bases had no gene match. Germline CDR1 reads SGHVS; CDR2 reads FNYEAQ. The CDR3 has 13 amino acids. The variable domain in full, with the rest retrieved from reference TRBV7-6 and TRBJ2-5, is GAGVSQSPRYKVTKRGQDVALRCDPISGHVSLYWYRQALGQGPEFLTYFNYEAQQDKSGLPNDRFSAERPEGSISTLTIQRTEQRDSAMYRCASSMDRKETQYFGPGTRLLVL.

The chain recombines TRBV7-6 with TRBJ2-7, with TRBD2 as a possible D gene (6 bases). Germline V gives CDR1 SGHVS, CDR2 FNYEAQ. Trimming took 1 base from V and 0 from J, leaving 10 bases between them. The CDR3 totals 15 residues. DNA for the CDR3: TGTGCCAGCAGCTTAGGAGTAGCGGACTCCTACGAGCAGTACTTC. Translation: CASSLGVADSYEQYF.

J is TRBJ2-5 and V is TRBV6-1, with D possibly TRBD1 on 6 matching bases. This CDR3 has 13 amino acids. V was trimmed by 7 bases and J by 2 bases, leaving 11 bases between them. CDR1 is MNHNS, CDR2 SASEGT, per germline. The DNA of the CDR3 is TGTGCCAGCACCAAACAGGGACAAGAGACCCAGTACTTC. Its protein is CASTKQGQETQYF.

This clonotype was observed at least ten times. The V call is TRBV20-1, the J call TRBJ2-7; D is uncertain. Germline V gene lookup returns CDR1 DFQATT and CDR2 SNEGSKA (reference sequence). Between the trimmed V and J ends, which lost 2 bases and 2 bases, there was a span of 4 bases. The CDR3 has 11 amino acids. Here the CDR3 reads CSARLAYEQYF. In nucleotides, the CDR3 is TGCAGTGCTAGACTAGCCTACGAGCAGTACTTC.

This clonotype has only one observation. This chain uses TRBV30 with TRBJ2-2; D call uncertain. CDR1 is GTSNPN and CDR2 is SVGIG in the germline V gene (reference sequence). This CDR3 has 14 amino acids. V lost 1 base and J 7 bases, leaving 13 bases between the germline ends. The DNA for the CDR3 is TGTGCCTGGAGTGGGCTAACTGCGGACGGGGAGCTGTTTTTT. As protein: CAWSGLTADGELFF.

This chain joins TRBV10-3 and TRBJ1-6, with 8 bases that match TRBD1. This CDR3 has 13 amino acids. V lost 8 bases to trimming and J lost 10 bases; unmatched junction nucleotides: 7. CDR1 ENHRY and CDR2 SYGVKD come from the germline V gene. The CDR3 region is CAILGQGDSPLHF. CDR3 bases: TGTGCCATCCTCGGACAGGGAGACTCACCCCTCCACTTT.

This clonotype turned up a few times. V is TRBV7-3 and J is TRBJ2-2; possible D gene TRBD1, 6 bases. This CDR3 is built from 14 residues. Trimming took off 5 bases at V and 5 bases at J, with 12 bases between the two ends. CDR1 is SGHTA and CDR2 is FQGTGA in the germline V gene. CDR3: CASSVDSATGELFF. The DNA for the CDR3 is TGTGCCAGCAGCGTGGACAGTGCAACCGGGGAGCTGTTTTTT.

Concerning this clonotype: Sequence at one end of the junction differs from germline and may be a read error. The J gene is TRBJ1-1, the V gene TRBV25-1; no clear D gene. The CDR3 has 13 amino acids. The germline V gene has CDR1 MGHDK and CDR2 SYGVNS. The CDR3 DNA reads TGTGCTAGCAGAGGGCTAGGAGACACTGAAGCTTTCTTT. This translates into CASRGLGDTEAFF. The complete variable domain, with remaining parts taken from reference TRBV25-1 and TRBJ1-1, reads EADIYQTPRYLVIGTGKKITLECSQTMGHDKMYWYQQDPGMELHLIHYSYGVNSTEKGDLSSESTVSRIRTEHFPLTLESARPSHTSQYLCASRGLGDTEAFFGQGTRLTVV.

V is TRBV2 and J is TRBJ1-2; 12 bases agree with TRBD1. V lost 6 bases to trimming and J lost 7 bases; unmatched junction nucleotides: 6. The CDR3 extends over 14 amino acids. Per germline, CDR1 SNHLY and CDR2 FYNNEI. The CDR3 region is CASRPGQGAVGYTF. CDR3 coding DNA: TGTGCCAGCAGACCGGGACAGGGGGCGGTTGGCTACACCTTC.

The rearrangement uses TRBV2 and TRBJ2-1; 7 bases align to TRBD2. In germline, CDR1 is SNHLY, CDR2 FYNNEI. The CDR3 has 15 residues. The V gene end was trimmed by 2 bases and the J gene end by 6 bases; junction bases not matched to a gene: 7. DNA for the CDR3: TGTGCCAGCAGTGAAACGGGGGAGGGTACCAATGAGCAGTTCTTC. This codes for CASSETGEGTNEQFF.

This chain links TRBV9 with TRBJ2-5; 10 bases agree with TRBD2. The CDR3 consists of 16 residues. V was clipped by 1 base and J by 1 base; unmatched bases: 4. Germline CDR1 SGDLS, CDR2 YYNGEE. CDR3 DNA sequence: TGTGCCAGCAGCGTAATGTCTAGCGGGAGCCAAGAGACCCAGTACTTC. Encoded protein: CASSVMSSGSQETQYF.

The chain uses TRBV7-2 and TRBJ1-1; 8 bases are shared with TRBD1. CDR3 length: 13 amino acids. The germline V gene has CDR1 SGHTA and CDR2 FQGNSA. The J segment lost 8 bases and the V segment lost 5 bases, leaving 7 bases of the junction unmatched. As DNA, the CDR3 is TGTGCCAGCAGCCCCCAGGGGGCGTCCGAAGCTTTCTTT. Its translation: CASSPQGASEAFF.

The sample holds many counts of this clonotype. This rearrangement joins TRBV7-9 to TRBJ1-4; D gene unclear. Trimming took off 5 bases at V and 0 bases at J, with 10 bases between the two ends. The CDR3 contains 15 residues. CDR1 and CDR2 from the germline V gene are SEHNR and FQNEAQ (reference sequence). This CDR3 is CASSPPRATNEKLFF. The CDR3 region has the DNA TGTGCCAGCAGCCCCCCCCGTGCAACTAATGAAAAACTGTTTTTT.

This clonotype occurred many times. This sequence joins TRBV19 and TRBJ2-7; 12 nucleotides line up with TRBD2. V was pared by 5 bases and J by 3 bases, with 8 bases of the junction left unmatched. The CDR3 has 16 amino acids. Germline CDR1 LNHDA, CDR2 SQIVND (reference sequence). The DNA for the CDR3 is TGTGCCAGTAGTCCCCGGACTAGCGGGATCTACTACGAGCAGTACTTC. This sequence encodes CASSPRTSGIYYEQYF.

This clonotype was counted only a few times. The V and J genes are TRBV20-1 and TRBJ1-2; no clear D. The CDR3 contains 13 residues. V lost 3 bases and J lost 4, with 12 bases in between. CDR1 DFQATT and CDR2 SNEGSKA come from the germline V gene (reference sequence). CDR3 sequence (DNA): TGCAGTGCTAGGAGGGTATCCGGCTATGGCTACACCTTC. Its protein product is CSARRVSGYGYTF.

This clonotype is a singleton in its sample. CDR3 DNA sequence: TGTGCCAGCCAGCTGGGGGAGACCCAGCCCCAGCATTTT. Its protein product is CASQLGETQPQHF. The chain uses TRBV6-5 and TRBJ1-5, with D perhaps TRBD1 (5 bases). CDR3 size: 13 residues. From germline, CDR1 is MNHEY and CDR2 SVGAGI. V gave up 8 bases and J gave up 7 bases, with 15 bases separating them.